The 6 T cell receptor beta chains below were found in one sample sequenced in a study of regulatory T cells in long-lasting Graves disease. Regarding time point: newly diagnosed GD, antithyroid drugs for less than 3 months. Construction of the TCR library relied on RNA isolated from PBMCs. Arm-PCR of CDR3 regions and iRepertoire HTBI primers were the basis on which TCR beta libraries were built. TCRdb ran MiXCR on the multiplex PCR reads and lists one entry per CDR3 protein. The table shows 530,000 or so distinct CDR3 sequences, with roughly 13% occurring only once. These data also featured in a second study, about T cells in Graves' hyperthyroidism and ophthalmopathy.

Sequenced here: peripheral blood mononuclear cells (PBMCs), sampled at new diagnosis, from a patient treated with antithyroid drugs. These receptor sequences come from a man younger than 40 with Graves disease.

There are many counts of this clonotype. The rearrangement links TRBV27 to TRBJ1-4; perhaps TRBD1 as D (5 bases). Trimming cost V 5 bases and J 4 bases, with 14 bases left between them. Germline V gives CDR1 MNHEY, CDR2 SMNVEV (reference sequence). The CDR3 sequence is 15 residues long. This CDR3 is CASSPNSGHNEKLFF. The CDR3 DNA reads TGTGCCAGCAGTCCCAACTCCGGACATAATGAAAAACTGTTTTTT.

This clonotype was seen at least ten times. The V call is TRBV6-2 or TRBV6-3, the J call TRBJ1-1, with D possibly being TRBD1 (6 bases). Per the germline V gene, CDR1 is MNHEY and CDR2 is SVGEGT. CDR3 length equals 15 residues. V was trimmed by 6 bases and J by 4 bases, leaving 18 bases between them. The CDR3 nucleotides read TGTGCCAGCAGCCCAGAGGGGGTTATGGGCACTGAAGCTTTCTTT. Amino acids: CASSPEGVMGTEAFF.

In its sample, this clonotype was seen a few times. Here the CDR3 DNA reads TGCAGTATAAGCGGGTTTTCCTACGAGCAGTACTTC. This codes for CSISGFSYEQYF. V is TRBV20-1 and J is TRBJ2-7; weak D call: TRBD2 (6 bases). There are 12 residues in the CDR3. Germline lookup yields CDR1 DFQATT and CDR2 SNEGSKA (reference sequence). The V gene lost 8 bases and the J gene lost 1 base, with 12 bases spanning the gap.

This clonotype was picked up many times. V usage is TRBV20-1 and J usage is TRBJ2-5; D remains unclear. The CDR3 loop spans 13 amino acids. Germline V gene sequence: CDR1 DFQATT, CDR2 SNEGSKA (reference sequence). Trimming pared 0 bases from V and 3 bases from J, leaving 8 bases between. The CDR3 bases are TGCAGTGCTAGAGAACTCACTGAAGAGACCCAGTACTTC. Translated, it gives CSARELTEETQYF.

The V and J genes are TRBV20-1 and TRBJ2-7; 11 bases line up with TRBD2. Germline V lookup: CDR1 DFQATT, CDR2 SNEGSKA (reference sequence). This CDR3 contains 15 residues. Losses at the gene ends were 6 bases for V and 0 bases for J; bases not matched to a gene: 7. The CDR3 loop is CSASLAGGLSYEQYF. The CDR3 DNA reads TGCAGTGCAAGTCTAGCGGGAGGCCTCTCCTACGAGCAGTACTTC.

In the case of this clonotype: This may arise from a read error, as a much more abundant clone is one base away. The J gene is TRBJ2-5, the V gene TRBV11-2; D remains ambiguous. The germline CDR1 and CDR2 sequences are SGHAT and FQNNGV. CDR3 length: 23 residues. The germline V and J ends were trimmed by 0 bases and 11 bases, with 43 bases remaining between them. The CDR3 protein is CASSLDPSSPQRGRLGSYNEQYF. DNA for the CDR3: TGTGCCAGCAGCTTAGATCCATCCTCACCTCAGAGAGGCCGGTTGGGCTCCTACAATGAGCAGTACTTC.